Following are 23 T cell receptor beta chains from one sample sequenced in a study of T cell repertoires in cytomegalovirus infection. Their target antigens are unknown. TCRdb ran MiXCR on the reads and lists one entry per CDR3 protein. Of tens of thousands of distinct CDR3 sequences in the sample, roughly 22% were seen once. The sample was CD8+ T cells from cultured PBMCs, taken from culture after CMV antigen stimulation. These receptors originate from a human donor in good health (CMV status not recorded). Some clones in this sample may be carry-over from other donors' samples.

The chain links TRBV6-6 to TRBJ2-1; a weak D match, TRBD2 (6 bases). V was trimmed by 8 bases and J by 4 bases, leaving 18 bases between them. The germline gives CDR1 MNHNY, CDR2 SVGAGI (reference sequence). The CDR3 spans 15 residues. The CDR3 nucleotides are TGTGCCAGCTCTTTGGAGGGGCCACCTTACAATGAGCAGTTCTTC. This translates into CASSLEGPPYNEQFF.

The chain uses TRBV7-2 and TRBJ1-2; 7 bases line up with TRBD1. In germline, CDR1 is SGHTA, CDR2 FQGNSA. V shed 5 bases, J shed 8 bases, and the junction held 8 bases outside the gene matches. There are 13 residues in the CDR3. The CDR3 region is CASSLDRAGGYTF. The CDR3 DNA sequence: TGTGCCAGCAGCCTCGACAGGGCTGGAGGCTACACCTTC.

The CDR3 reads CASILDSKETQYF. The CDR3 DNA sequence: TGTGCCAGCATATTGGACAGTAAAGAGACCCAGTACTTC. This chain joins TRBV7-8 and TRBJ2-5; a possible D gene is TRBD1 (6 bases). V lost 7 bases, J lost 3 bases, and 12 bases lay in between. Germline V gives CDR1 SGHVS, CDR2 FQNEAQ. There are 13 residues in the CDR3.

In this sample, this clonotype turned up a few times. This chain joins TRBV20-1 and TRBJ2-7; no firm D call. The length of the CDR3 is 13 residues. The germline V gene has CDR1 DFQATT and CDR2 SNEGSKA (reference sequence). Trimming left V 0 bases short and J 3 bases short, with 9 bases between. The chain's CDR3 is CSARDLADYEQYF. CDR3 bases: TGCAGTGCTAGAGATTTGGCAGACTACGAGCAGTACTTC.

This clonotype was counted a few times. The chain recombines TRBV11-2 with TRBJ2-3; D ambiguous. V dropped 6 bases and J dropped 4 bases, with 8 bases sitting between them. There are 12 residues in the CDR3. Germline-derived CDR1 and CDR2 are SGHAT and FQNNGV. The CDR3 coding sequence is TGTGCCAGCAGATCGGTTGCAGATACGCAGTATTTT. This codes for CASRSVADTQYF.

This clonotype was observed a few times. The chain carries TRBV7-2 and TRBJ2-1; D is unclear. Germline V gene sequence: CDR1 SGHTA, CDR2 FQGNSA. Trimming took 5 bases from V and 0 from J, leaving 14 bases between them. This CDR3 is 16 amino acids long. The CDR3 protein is CASSPRLRLSYNEQFF. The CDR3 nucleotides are TGTGCCAGCAGCCCCCGACTCCGACTCTCCTACAATGAGCAGTTCTTC.

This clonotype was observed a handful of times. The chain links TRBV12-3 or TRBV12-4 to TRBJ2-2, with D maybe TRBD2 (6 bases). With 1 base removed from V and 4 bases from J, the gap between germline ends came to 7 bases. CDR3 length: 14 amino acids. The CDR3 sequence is CASSLGGVTGELFF. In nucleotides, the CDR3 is TGTGCCAGCAGTTTAGGGGGGGTCACCGGGGAGCTGTTTTTT.

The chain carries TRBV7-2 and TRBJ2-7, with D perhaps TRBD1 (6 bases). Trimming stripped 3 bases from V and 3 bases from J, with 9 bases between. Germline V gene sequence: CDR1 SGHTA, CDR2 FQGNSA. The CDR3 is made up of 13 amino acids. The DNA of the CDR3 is TGTGCCAGCAGCTTCGGGACACTCTACGAGCAGTACTTC. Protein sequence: CASSFGTLYEQYF.

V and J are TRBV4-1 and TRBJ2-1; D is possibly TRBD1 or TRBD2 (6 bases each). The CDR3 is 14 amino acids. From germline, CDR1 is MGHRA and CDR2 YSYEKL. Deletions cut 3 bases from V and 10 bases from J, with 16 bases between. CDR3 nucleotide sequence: TGCGCCAGCAGCCAGGCCGACGGGGGCCGAGAGCAGTTCTTC. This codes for CASSQADGGREQFF.

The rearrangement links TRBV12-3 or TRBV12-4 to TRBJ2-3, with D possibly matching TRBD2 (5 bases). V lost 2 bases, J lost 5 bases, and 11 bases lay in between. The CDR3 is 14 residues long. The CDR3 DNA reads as TGTGCCAGCAGTTTAAGGCTAGCCGGAGATACGCAGTATTTT. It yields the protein CASSLRLAGDTQYF.

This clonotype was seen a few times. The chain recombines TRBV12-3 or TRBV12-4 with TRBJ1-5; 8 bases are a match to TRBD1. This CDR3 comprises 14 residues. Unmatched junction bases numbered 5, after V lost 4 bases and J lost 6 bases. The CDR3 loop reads CASSWTGLGQPQHF. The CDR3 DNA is TGTGCCAGCAGTTGGACAGGGCTGGGTCAGCCCCAGCATTTT.

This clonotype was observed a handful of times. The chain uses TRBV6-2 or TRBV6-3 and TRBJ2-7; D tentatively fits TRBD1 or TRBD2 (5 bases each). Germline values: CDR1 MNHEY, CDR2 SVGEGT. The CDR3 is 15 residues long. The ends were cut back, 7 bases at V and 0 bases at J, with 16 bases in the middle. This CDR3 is CASMGVDTRSYEQYF. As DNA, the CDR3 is TGTGCCAGCATGGGGGTTGACACCCGCTCCTACGAGCAGTACTTC.

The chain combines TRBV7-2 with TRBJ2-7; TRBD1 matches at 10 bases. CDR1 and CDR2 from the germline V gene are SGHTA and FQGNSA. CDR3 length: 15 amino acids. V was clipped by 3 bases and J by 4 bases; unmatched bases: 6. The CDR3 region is CASSFLDRGRYEQYF. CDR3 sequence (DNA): TGTGCCAGCAGCTTCCTCGACAGGGGGCGGTACGAGCAGTACTTC. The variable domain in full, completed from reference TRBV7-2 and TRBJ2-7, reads GAGVSQSPSNKVTEKGKDVELRCDPISGHTALYWYRQSLGQGLEFLIYFQGNSAPDKSGLPSDRFSAERTGGSVSTLTIQRTQQEDSAVYLCASSFLDRGRYEQYFGPGTRLTVT.

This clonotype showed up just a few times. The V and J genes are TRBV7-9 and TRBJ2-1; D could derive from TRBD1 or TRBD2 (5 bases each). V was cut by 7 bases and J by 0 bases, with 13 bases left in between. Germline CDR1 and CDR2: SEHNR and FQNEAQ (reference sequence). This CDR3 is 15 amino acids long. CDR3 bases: TGTGCCAGCACCTGGGGGACCTTCTCCTACAATGAGCAGTTCTTC. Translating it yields CASTWGTFSYNEQFF.

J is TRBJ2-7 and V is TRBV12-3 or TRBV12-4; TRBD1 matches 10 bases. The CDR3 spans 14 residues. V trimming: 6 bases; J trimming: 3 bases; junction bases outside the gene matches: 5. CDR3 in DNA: TGTGCCAGCAGCCGGGACAGGGGCCACTACGAGCAGTACTTC. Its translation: CASSRDRGHYEQYF.

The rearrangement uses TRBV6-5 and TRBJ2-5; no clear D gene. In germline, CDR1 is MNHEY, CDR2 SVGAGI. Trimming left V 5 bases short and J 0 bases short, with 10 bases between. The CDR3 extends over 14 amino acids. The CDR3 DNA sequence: TGTGCCAGCAGTAGTGAGTGGTACCAAGAGACCCAGTACTTC. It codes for CASSSEWYQETQYF.

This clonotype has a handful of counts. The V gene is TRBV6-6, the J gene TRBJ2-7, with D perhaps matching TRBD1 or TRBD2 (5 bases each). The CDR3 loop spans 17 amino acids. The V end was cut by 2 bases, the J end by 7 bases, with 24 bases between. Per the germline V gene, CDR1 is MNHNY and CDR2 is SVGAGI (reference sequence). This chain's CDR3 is CASSYGAGDLDRGEQYF. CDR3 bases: TGTGCCAGCAGTTACGGGGCTGGAGACCTCGATCGGGGAGAGCAGTACTTC.

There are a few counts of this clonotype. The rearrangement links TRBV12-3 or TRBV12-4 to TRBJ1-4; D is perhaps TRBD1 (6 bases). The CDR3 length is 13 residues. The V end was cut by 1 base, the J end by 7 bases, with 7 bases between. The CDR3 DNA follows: TGTGCCAGCAGTTTAGAGGGGGGTGAAAAACTGTTTTTT. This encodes CASSLEGGEKLFF.

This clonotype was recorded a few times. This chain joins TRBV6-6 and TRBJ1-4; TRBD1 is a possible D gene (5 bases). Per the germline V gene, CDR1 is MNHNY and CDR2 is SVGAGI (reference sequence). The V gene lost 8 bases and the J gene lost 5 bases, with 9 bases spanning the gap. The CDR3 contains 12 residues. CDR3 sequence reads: CASWGVNEKLFF. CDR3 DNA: TGTGCCAGCTGGGGCGTAAATGAAAAACTGTTTTTT.

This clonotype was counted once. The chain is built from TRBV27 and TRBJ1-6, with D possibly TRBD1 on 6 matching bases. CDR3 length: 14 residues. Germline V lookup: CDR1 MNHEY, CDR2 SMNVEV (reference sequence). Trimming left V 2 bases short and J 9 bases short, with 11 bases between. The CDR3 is CASSLQGRISPLHF. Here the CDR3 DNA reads TGTGCCAGCAGTTTACAGGGGAGGATTTCACCCCTCCACTTT.

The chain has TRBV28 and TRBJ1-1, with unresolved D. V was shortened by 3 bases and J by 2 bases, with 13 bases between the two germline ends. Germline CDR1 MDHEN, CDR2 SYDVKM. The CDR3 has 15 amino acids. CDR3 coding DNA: TGTGCCAGCAGTTTTGCTGGGGAGATAAACACTGAAGCTTTCTTT. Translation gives CASSFAGEINTEAFF.

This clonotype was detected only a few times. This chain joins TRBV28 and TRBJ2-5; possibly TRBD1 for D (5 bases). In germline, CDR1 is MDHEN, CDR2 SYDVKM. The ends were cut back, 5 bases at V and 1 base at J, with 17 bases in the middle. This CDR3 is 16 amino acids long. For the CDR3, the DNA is TGTGCCAGCAGTATAGCAACTACAGGAACCCAAGAGACCCAGTACTTC. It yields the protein CASSIATTGTQETQYF.

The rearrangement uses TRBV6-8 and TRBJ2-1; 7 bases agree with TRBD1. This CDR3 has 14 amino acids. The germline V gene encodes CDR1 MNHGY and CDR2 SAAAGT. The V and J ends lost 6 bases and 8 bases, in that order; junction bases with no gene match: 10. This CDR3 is CASRDRQGPYEQFF. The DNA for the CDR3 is TGTGCCAGCAGGGATCGACAGGGTCCCTATGAGCAGTTCTTC.